Sequencing of this TCR beta chain was carried out in a study of cytomegalovirus exposure and HLA in healthy donors. Study information: There were fewer than 130 million unique TCR beta sequences, drawn from about 180 million T cells, in an earlier analysis. Findings and caveats of the study: Relative to the approximately 700-donor mean, N-insertions were reportedly fewer in an Asian-associated ancestry cluster in a later analysis. There were around 160 TCR beta chains listed as cytomegalovirus-associated. In an earlier analysis, most TCR beta V segments were productive about 87% or about 30% of the time.

This CDR3 region has 10 residues. In germline, CDR1 is DFQATT, CDR2 SNEGSKA (reference sequence). The V gene lost 6 bases and the J gene lost 4 bases, with 6 bases spanning the gap. Remarks on this clone: Its target is not known.

13 Jbeta primers and 60 Vbeta primers were used for the PCR. Repertoires were generated with immunoSEQ multiplex PCR, while TCRdb's copy carries only in-frame clones and drops some. The sample yields more than 110,000 clones, of which the top ten take up roughly 2.6%. Sequencing was done on a sample of PBMCs. This receptor was identified in a man in his forties in good health and CMV-seronegative. V and J are TRBV20-1 and TRBJ2-5; the D is unclear. CDR3 sequence (DNA): TGCAGTGCGGAGAGAGAGACCCAGTACTTC. Its protein product is CSAERETQYF.